This T cell receptor (beta chain) was sequenced during a study of blood T cell repertoires in COVID-19. Participants came from some 23 US areas, aged about 18 to 95 years. Generated by immunoSEQ multiplex PCR, the TCRdb table keeps only in-frame clones and is missing some. This table has around 330,000 clones, approximately 81% appearing once. The CDR3 is 13 residues long. V lost 4 bases, J lost 4 bases, and 10 bases lay in between. Germline assignment: CDR1 MDHEN and CDR2 SYDVKM. The sequenced sample consisted of PBMCs or T cells enriched from blood (not recorded which). The receptor comes from a young woman who had been exposed to COVID-19. This rearrangement joins TRBV28 to TRBJ1-2; D gene ambiguous. Written as DNA, the CDR3 is TGTGCCAGCAGTTCGCGGCCGGGCTATGGCTACACCTTC. This codes for CASSSRPGYGYTF.